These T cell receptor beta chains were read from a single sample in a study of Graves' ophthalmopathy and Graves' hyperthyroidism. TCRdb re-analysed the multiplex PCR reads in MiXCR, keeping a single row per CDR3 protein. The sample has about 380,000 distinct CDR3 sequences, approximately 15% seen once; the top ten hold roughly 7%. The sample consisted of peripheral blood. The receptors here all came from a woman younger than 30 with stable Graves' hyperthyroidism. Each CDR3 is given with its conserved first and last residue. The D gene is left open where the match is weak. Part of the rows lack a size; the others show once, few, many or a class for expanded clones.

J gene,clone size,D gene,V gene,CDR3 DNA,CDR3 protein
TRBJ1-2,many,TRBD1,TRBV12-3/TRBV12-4,TGTGCCAGCAGTCGTTATGGGGGTGGACAGGGCTATGGCTACACCTTC,CASSRYGGGQGYGYTF
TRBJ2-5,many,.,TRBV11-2,TGTGCCAGCAGCCTCGGGACGGGCGAGACCCAGTACTTC,CASSLGTGETQYF
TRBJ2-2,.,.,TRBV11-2,TGTGCCAGCAGCTCCGCCCTCATCACCGGGGAGCTGTTTTTT,CASSSALITGELFF
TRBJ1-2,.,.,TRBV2,TGTGCCAGCAGTCGGGAGGGAGCCTATGGCTACACCTTC,CASSREGAYGYTF
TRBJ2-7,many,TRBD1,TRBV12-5,TGTGCTAGTGGTCCCGGGACAGGGCTCTACGAGCAGTACTTC,CASGPGTGLYEQYF
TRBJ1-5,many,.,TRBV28,TGTGCCAGCAGTTTAGGGGTCGGGGGTTTGAGCAATCAGCCCCAGCATTTT,CASSLGVGGLSNQPQHF
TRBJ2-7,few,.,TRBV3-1,TGTGCCAGCAGCCAAGATCGCGGGAACACCGCCTACGAGCAGTACTTC,CASSQDRGNTAYEQYF
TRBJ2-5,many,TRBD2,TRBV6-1,TGTGCCAGCACGGTGGCGGGGGGGCCTGAGACCCAGTACTTC,CASTVAGGPETQYF
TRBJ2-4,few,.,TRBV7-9,TGTGCCAACAGCTCCGCCGGGTTGGCCAAAAACATTCAGTACTTC,CANSSAGLAKNIQYF
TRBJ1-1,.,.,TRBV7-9,TGTGCCAGCAGACCCGTACAGGGAGCTGATGCTTTCTTT,CASRPVQGADAFF
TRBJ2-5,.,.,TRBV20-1,TGCAGTGCCACGGAGGGGATGGTCGGGGAGACCCAGTACTTC,CSATEGMVGETQYF
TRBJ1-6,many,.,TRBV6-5,TGTGCCAGCAGTTTCCAAAGACAGGTGCTTCCCAATTCACCCCTCCACTTT,CASSFQRQVLPNSPLHF
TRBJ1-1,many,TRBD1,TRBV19,TGTGCCAGTAGTATAAAGGGGGCGTCGGAAGCTTTCTTT,CASSIKGASEAFF
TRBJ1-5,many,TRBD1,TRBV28,TGTGCCAGCAGTTGGGGACAGGGCAATCAGCCCCAGCATTTT,CASSWGQGNQPQHF
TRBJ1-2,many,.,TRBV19,TGTGCCAGTAGTATAGATGGCGGTACTGGCTATGGCTACACCTTC,CASSIDGGTGYGYTF
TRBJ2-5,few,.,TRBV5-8,TGTGCCAGCAGCACAAGGGTAATGGGAGACCAAGAGACCCAGTACTTC,CASSTRVMGDQETQYF
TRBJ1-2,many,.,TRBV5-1,TGCGCCAGCGGGGAAAACTATGGCTACACCTTC,CASGENYGYTF
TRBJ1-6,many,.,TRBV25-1,TGTGCCCTACCCGGGTCCTATAATTCACCCCTCCACTTT,CALPGSYNSPLHF
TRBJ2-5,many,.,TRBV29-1,TGCAGCGTTGCTGACAGTTTGGAGACCCAGTACTTC,CSVADSLETQYF
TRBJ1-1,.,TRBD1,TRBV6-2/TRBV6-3,TGTGCCAGCAGCAGACAGGGCTCCCGAACGGCGAACACTGAAGCTTTCTTT,CASSRQGSRTANTEAFF
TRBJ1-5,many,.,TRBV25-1,TGTGCCAGCAGTGATTCCCGGACAGCGTCCGATCAGCCCCAGCATTTT,CASSDSRTASDQPQHF
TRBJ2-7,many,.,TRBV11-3,TGTGCCAGCAGCTTAGGGTCTACAGGGAGGCAGTACTTC,CASSLGSTGRQYF
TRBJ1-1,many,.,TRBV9,TGTGCCAGCAGCGGGAGGGGCGGGGATGAAGCTTTCTTT,CASSGRGGDEAFF
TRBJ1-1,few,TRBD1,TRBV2,TGTGCCAGCAGTCCTGGACAGGGGAAGACTGAAGCTTTCTTT,CASSPGQGKTEAFF
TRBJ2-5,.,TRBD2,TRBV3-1,TGTGCCAGCAGCCAAGTCACTTTTACTAGCGGGGGATCCCAAGAGACCCAGTACTTC,CASSQVTFTSGGSQETQYF
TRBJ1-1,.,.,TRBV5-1,TGCGCCAGCAGCGTCGCGGAGGGCACTGAAGCTTTCTTT,CASSVAEGTEAFF
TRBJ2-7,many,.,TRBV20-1,TGCAGTGCCCCCAGGGAGGCGGGCTCCTACGAGCAGTACTTC,CSAPREAGSYEQYF
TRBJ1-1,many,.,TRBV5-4,TGTGCCAGCAGCTTGGAGGGCAGGGTTACTGAAGCTTTCTTT,CASSLEGRVTEAFF
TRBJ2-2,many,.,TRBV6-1,TGTGCCAGCACTAACCGGGACTCATACACCGGGGGGCTGTTTTTT,CASTNRDSYTGGLFF
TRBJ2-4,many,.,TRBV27,TGTGCCAGCAGTTTTAATGCGGGGAACGCCAAAAACATTCAGTACTTC,CASSFNAGNAKNIQYF
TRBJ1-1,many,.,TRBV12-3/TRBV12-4,TGTGCCAGCAGTTTAGACCCGGGGGGGGGCACTGAAGCTTTCTTT,CASSLDPGGGTEAFF
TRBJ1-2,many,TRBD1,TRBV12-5,TGTGCTAGTGGTTTGGACAACACAGGGGGCTTAGGTGGCTACACCTTC,CASGLDNTGGLGGYTF
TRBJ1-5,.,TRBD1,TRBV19,TGTGCCAGTAGTGCAGCAGGGACAGGGGGCACTCAGCCCCAGCATTTT,CASSAAGTGGTQPQHF
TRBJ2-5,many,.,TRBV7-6,TGTGCCAGCAGCTCCGCTCAAGAGACCCAGTACTTC,CASSSAQETQYF
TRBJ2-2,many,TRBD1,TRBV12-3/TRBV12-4,TGTGCCAGCAGTTTAACTTCCTTGACAGGGAGAACGGCCGGGGAGCTGTTTTTT,CASSLTSLTGRTAGELFF
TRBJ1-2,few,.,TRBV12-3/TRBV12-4,TGTGCCAGCAGTTTGGGCCGGCGCGTTTACTATGGCTACACCTTC,CASSLGRRVYYGYTF
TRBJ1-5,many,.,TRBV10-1,TGCGCCAGCAGTGTTGGGCTTGGGCAGCCCCAGCATTTT,CASSVGLGQPQHF
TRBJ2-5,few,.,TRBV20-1,TGCAGTGCTAGAGATGGGACATATCAAGAGACCCAGTACTTC,CSARDGTYQETQYF
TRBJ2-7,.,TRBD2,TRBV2,TGTGCCAGCAGTGACCCGGCTAGCGGCTACGAGCAGTACTTC,CASSDPASGYEQYF
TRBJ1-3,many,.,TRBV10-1,TGCGCCAGCATTGATGCAGGCTCTGGAAACACCATATATTTT,CASIDAGSGNTIYF
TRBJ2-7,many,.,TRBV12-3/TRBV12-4,TGTGCCAGCAGTTACGCGACAGAGACCTACGAGCAGTACTTC,CASSYATETYEQYF
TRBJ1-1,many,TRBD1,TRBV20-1,TGCAGTGCAACTAAGGGGGCGGAAGCTTTCTTT,CSATKGAEAFF
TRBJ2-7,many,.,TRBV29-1,TGCAGCGTTGAGGAGGACAAGTCCTACGAGCAGTACTTC,CSVEEDKSYEQYF
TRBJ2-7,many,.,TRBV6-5,TGTGCCAGCAGTTACGGGGCGAGGGGTCCGTCAACCTACGAGCAGTACTTC,CASSYGARGPSTYEQYF
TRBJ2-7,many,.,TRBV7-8,TGTGCCAGCAGCTTAGAACTAGGCGGCGAGCAGTACTTC,CASSLELGGEQYF
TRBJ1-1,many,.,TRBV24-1,TGTGCCACCAGTGGTTCAACGAACACTGAAGCTTTCTTT,CATSGSTNTEAFF
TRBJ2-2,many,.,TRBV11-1,TGTGCCAGCAGCCCTCTCCCCAGGACGCGGAACACCGGGGAGCTGTTTTTT,CASSPLPRTRNTGELFF
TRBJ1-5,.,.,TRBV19,TGTGCCAGTAGTCCTTCGGCCTATAGCAATCAGCCCCAGCATTTT,CASSPSAYSNQPQHF
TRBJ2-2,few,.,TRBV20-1,TGCAGTGCTAGAGCTGGGCAGACTCCCGGGGAGCTGTTTTTT,CSARAGQTPGELFF